The 27 T cell receptor beta chains below come from one sample, sequenced in a study of blood T cell repertoires in COVID-19. TCRdb's table, derived via immunoSEQ multiplex PCR, lists solely in-frame clones and lacks some. Seen here are some 73,000 clones, 82% observed once, and the top ten hold around 4.5%. Sequencing used peripheral blood. The receptors come from a woman aged 60 to 75 with acute or convalescent COVID-19.

As concerns this clone: The junction departs from the called germline gene at one end, perhaps through a read error. V usage is TRBV20-1 and J usage is TRBJ1-4; D is uncertain. Germline V gene sequence: CDR1 DFQATT, CDR2 SNEGSKA (reference sequence). There are 10 residues in the CDR3. The CDR3 region is CSAPRVRTVF. Here the CDR3 DNA reads TGCAGTGCTCCCCGGGTTCGAACTGTTTTT.

The chain uses TRBV29-1 and TRBJ2-1, with a weak D call TRBD1 (6 bases). CDR1 is SQVTM, CDR2 ANQGSEA, per germline. This CDR3 contains 14 residues. Deletions cut 6 bases from V and 9 bases from J, with 21 bases between. The CDR3 loop is CSVGDRISVGEQFF. Here the CDR3 DNA reads TGCAGCGTCGGAGACAGGATTTCAGTGGGTGAGCAGTTCTTC.

The chain has TRBV29-1 and TRBJ2-2, with D possibly being TRBD2 (6 bases). From germline, CDR1 is SQVTM and CDR2 ANQGSEA. V was pared by 4 bases and J by 5 bases, with 8 bases between. The CDR3 runs 12 residues. CDR3 DNA: TGCAGCGTTGTTCGGGGGACCGGGGAGCTGTTTTTT. Translation: CSVVRGTGELFF.

The chain recombines TRBV6-5 with TRBJ1-2; TRBD1 is a possible D gene (5 bases). V lost 6 bases and J lost 7, with 15 bases in between. Germline V gene lookup returns CDR1 MNHEY and CDR2 SVGAGI. The CDR3 length is 13 residues. The CDR3 DNA is TGTGCCAGCAGCTACCGACAGATCTCTGGCTACACCTTC. Its translation: CASSYRQISGYTF.

The chain carries TRBV12-3 or TRBV12-4 and TRBJ1-1, with D perhaps matching TRBD1 (6 bases). The CDR3 consists of 13 residues. The V end was cut by 6 bases, the J end by 1 base, with 9 bases between. The CDR3 DNA reads TGTGCCAGCAGCCCGACAGGGAACACTGAAGCTTTCTTT. This sequence encodes CASSPTGNTEAFF.

This clone was observed a handful of times. V and J are TRBV29-1 and TRBJ1-1; tentative D call: TRBD1 (6 bases). Trimming took off 2 bases at V and 2 bases at J, with 12 bases between the two ends. CDR1 is SQVTM, CDR2 ANQGSEA, per germline. This CDR3 is built from 14 residues. In nucleotides, the CDR3 is TGCAGCGTTGAACTGGGACACCCCAACACTGAAGCTTTCTTT. Amino acid sequence: CSVELGHPNTEAFF.

This rearrangement joins TRBV25-1 to TRBJ2-3; 10 bases are shared with TRBD2. Germline V gives CDR1 MGHDK, CDR2 SYGVNS. Germline trimming cut 5 bases from V and 5 bases from J; bases unmatched to any gene: 7. CDR3 size: 15 residues. The CDR3 region is CASSWKRGGRDTQYF. CDR3 sequence (DNA): TGTGCCAGCAGTTGGAAGCGGGGGGGCAGAGATACGCAGTATTTT. Full variable domain (remainder filled in from reference TRBV25-1 and TRBJ2-3): EADIYQTPRYLVIGTGKKITLECSQTMGHDKMYWYQQDPGMELHLIHYSYGVNSTEKGDLSSESTVSRIRTEHFPLTLESARPSHTSQYLCASSWKRGGRDTQYFGPGTRLTVL.

This rearrangement joins TRBV19 to TRBJ1-4; 8 nucleotides align to TRBD1. Germline V lookup: CDR1 LNHDA, CDR2 SQIVND (reference sequence). The CDR3 runs 14 residues. V lost 8 bases, J lost 7 bases, and 9 bases stayed unmatched. For the CDR3, the DNA is TGTGCCAGTTCACCGGACAGGGATCGTGAAAAACTGTTTTTT. It yields the protein CASSPDRDREKLFF.

V gene TRBV12-1 combines with J gene TRBJ2-1; TRBD2 reflects the table's D call only, with no check against the DNA. TRBV12-1 is assigned pseudogene status. The CDR3 spans 17 residues. In DNA, the CDR3 is TGTGCCAGCAGCGCACCCGGACTCACGATCGGGGGGGATGAGCAGTTCTTC. The encoded protein is CASSAPGLTIGGDEQFF.

This clone has just a few counts. The chain employs TRBV11-2 and TRBJ2-1, with 8 nucleotides matching TRBD2. This CDR3 comprises 15 residues. V was clipped by 1 base and J by 3 bases; unmatched bases: 2. Germline CDR1 and CDR2: SGHAT and FQNNGV. The DNA for the CDR3 is TGTGCCAGCAGCTTAGGTCTAGCGGGCTACAATGAGCAGTTCTTC. This codes for CASSLGLAGYNEQFF.

The chain couples TRBV5-1 to TRBJ1-2; TRBD1 agrees at 8 bases. The germline gives CDR1 SGHRS, CDR2 YFSETQ. CDR3 length: 15 residues. The trim removed 5 bases at V and 1 base at J, leaving 7 bases unmatched. CDR3: CASRRDRGFNYGYTF. DNA for the CDR3: TGCGCCAGCAGACGAGACAGGGGCTTTAACTATGGCTACACCTTC.

The gene calls are TRBV4-2 and TRBJ2-4; 9 bases map to TRBD2. The germline V gene has CDR1 LGHNA and CDR2 YNFKEQ. The CDR3 sequence is 17 residues long. Trimming at V came to 0 bases and at J to 3 bases, leaving 6 bases not matched to a gene. The CDR3 DNA sequence: TGTGCCAGCAGCCAAGACTCTAGCGGGACGGTCAAAAACATTCAGTACTTC. Translated: CASSQDSSGTVKNIQYF.

This clone has only one observation. The chain is built from TRBV5-1 and TRBJ2-1; 8 positions agree with TRBD2. The length of the CDR3 is 16 residues. Germline trimming cut 4 bases from V and 0 bases from J; bases unmatched to any gene: 6. CDR1 and CDR2 (germline): SGHRS, YFSETQ. The CDR3 loop reads CASSIGAGGSYNEQFF. DNA of the CDR3: TGCGCCAGCAGCATTGGGGCGGGAGGCTCCTACAATGAGCAGTTCTTC.

This sequence joins TRBV30 and TRBJ1-3; D is perhaps TRBD1 (5 bases). Germline-derived CDR1 and CDR2 are GTSNPN and SVGIG (reference sequence). Trimming removed 1 base from V and 2 bases from J, with 9 bases in between. This CDR3 is 14 amino acids long. Here the CDR3 reads CAWSEGNPGNTIYF. In nucleotides, the CDR3 is TGTGCCTGGAGTGAGGGGAACCCTGGAAACACCATATATTTT.

This sequence joins TRBV5-6 and TRBJ2-1, with TRBD2 matching over 14 bases. There are 15 residues in the CDR3. Looked up from germline, CDR1 is SGHDT and CDR2 is YYEEEE. Trimming removed 4 bases from V and 7 bases from J; junction bases left unmatched: 4. CDR3 sequence reads: CASSRRLAGGNEQFF. In DNA, the CDR3 is TGTGCCAGCAGCAGGAGACTAGCGGGAGGGAATGAGCAGTTCTTC.

The genes are TRBV15 and TRBJ2-5; no clear D gene. Looked up from germline, CDR1 is LNHNV and CDR2 is YYDKDF (reference sequence). The ends were cut back, 0 bases at V and 5 bases at J, with 4 bases in the middle. The CDR3 spans 12 residues. The CDR3: CATSRDRETQYF. In nucleotides, the CDR3 is TGTGCCACCAGCAGAGATCGGGAGACCCAGTACTTC.

The chain employs TRBV28 and TRBJ1-1; 10 positions agree with TRBD1. The CDR3 spans 12 residues. The V and J ends lost 11 bases and 10 bases, in that order; junction bases with no gene match: 10. Germline-derived CDR1 and CDR2 are MDHEN and SYDVKM. CDR3 DNA: TGTGCCCACGGCGGGACAGGGGTCGGAGCTTTCTTT. Translating it yields CAHGGTGVGAFF.

The chain couples TRBV19 to TRBJ1-5; TRBD1 aligns across 8 bases. Germline CDR1 reads LNHDA; CDR2 reads SQIVND (reference sequence). V was pared by 5 bases and J by 2 bases, with 2 bases of the junction left unmatched. CDR3 length equals 14 residues. CDR3 sequence (DNA): TGTGCCAGTAGTTTGACAGGGGGCAATCAGCCCCAGCATTTT. This gives the protein CASSLTGGNQPQHF.

The chain employs TRBV3-1 (or the pseudogene TRBV3-2) and TRBJ1-1; D not certain. The V end was cut by 4 bases, the J end by 3 bases, with 12 bases between. This CDR3 is 14 amino acids long. CDR1 is LGHDT and CDR2 is YNNKEL in the germline V gene (reference sequence). CDR3 sequence reads: CASSPPGRDTEAFF. In nucleotides, the CDR3 is TGTGCCAGCAGCCCTCCGGGTCGGGACACTGAAGCTTTCTTT.

J is TRBJ1-4 and V is TRBV9; the D gene is possibly TRBD1 (6 bases). CDR3 length: 16 residues. V dropped 0 bases and J dropped 0 bases, with 9 bases sitting between them. Per the germline V gene, CDR1 is SGDLS and CDR2 is YYNGEE. CDR3 amino acids: CASSVGDTSTNEKLFF. The CDR3 bases are TGTGCCAGCAGCGTAGGGGACACCTCAACTAATGAAAAACTGTTTTTT.

The chain couples TRBV7-8 to TRBJ2-1, with 13 bases lining up with TRBD2. Germline V gene sequence: CDR1 SGHVS, CDR2 FQNEAQ. The CDR3 contains 15 residues. Trimming cost V 8 bases and J 15 bases; bases outside gene matches: 16. CDR3 region: CASALPPGTSGKRFF. CDR3 DNA sequence: TGTGCCAGCGCCTTACCCCCCGGGACTAGCGGGAAAAGGTTCTTC.

V gene TRBV5-4 combines with J gene TRBJ2-7; 15 bases align to TRBD2. Germline-derived CDR1 and CDR2 are SGHNT and YYREEE (reference sequence). J gave up 7 bases and V 4 bases, and 15 bases lay outside the gene matches. This CDR3 comprises 18 residues. CDR3 sequence (DNA): TGTGCCAGCAGCCCCGGACTAGCGGGGGGGTTTACTGGGAGAGAGCAGTACTTC. Translated, it gives CASSPGLAGGFTGREQYF.

The chain combines TRBV6-2 or TRBV6-3 with TRBJ2-7; weak D call: TRBD2 (5 bases). The length of the CDR3 is 13 residues. The germline V gene has CDR1 MNHEY and CDR2 SVGEGT. V gave up 4 bases and J gave up 2 bases, with 9 bases separating them. CDR3 sequence: CASSSGMAYEQYF. As DNA, the CDR3 is TGTGCCAGCAGTTCCGGGATGGCCTACGAGCAGTACTTC.

V usage is TRBV7-3 and J usage is TRBJ1-2; no definite D call. V was shortened by 5 bases and J by 5 bases, with 21 bases between the two germline ends. Germline V gene lookup returns CDR1 SGHTA and CDR2 FQGTGA. The CDR3 totals 16 residues. The CDR3 is CASSPSPQIELYGYTF. The DNA of the CDR3 is TGTGCCAGCAGCCCTAGTCCCCAAATAGAACTTTATGGCTACACCTTC.

V usage is TRBV9 and J usage is TRBJ2-7; weak D call: TRBD1 (6 bases). The V gene lost 0 bases and the J gene lost 2 bases, with 12 bases spanning the gap. The V gene's germline CDR1 is SGDLS and CDR2 YYNGEE. This CDR3 has 15 amino acids. The CDR3 DNA is TGTGCCAGCAGCGTAGCTACAGGGTTGACCTACGAGCAGTACTTC. This encodes CASSVATGLTYEQYF.

The chain combines TRBV5-4 with TRBJ2-3; TRBD1 aligns across 7 bases. The CDR3 sequence is 15 residues long. Trimming cost V 2 bases and J 1 base; bases outside gene matches: 4. CDR1 is SGHNT, CDR2 YYREEE, per germline (reference sequence). The CDR3 DNA is TGTGCCAGCAGCTTACCAACAGGGGGCACAGATACGCAGTATTTT. Its protein is CASSLPTGGTDTQYF.

This chain links TRBV10-3 with TRBJ2-1, with a possible D match to TRBD2 (6 bases). Between the trimmed V and J ends, which lost 3 bases and 5 bases, there was a span of 14 bases. Germline V gene data show CDR1 as ENHRY and CDR2 as SYGVKD. The CDR3 runs to 15 residues. CDR3 DNA: TGTGCCATCAGTGATATGGGTAGCGGCCACAATGAGCAGTTCTTC. Protein: CAISDMGSGHNEQFF.